This T cell receptor (beta chain) came from a study of blood T cell repertoires in COVID-19. TCRdb's table, derived via immunoSEQ multiplex PCR, lists solely in-frame clones and lacks some. The sample lists about 270,000 clones, roughly 93% occurring once. Germline CDR1 reads ENHRY; CDR2 reads SYGVKD. The trim removed 0 bases at V and 1 base at J, leaving 7 bases unmatched. The CDR3 totals 18 residues. Enrolled through a virtual design, the participants were between roughly 18 and 90 years of age and came from about two dozen US areas. Each participant's cohort was designated according to participant-reported clinical history.

This TCR was recovered from a woman in her thirties or forties with acute COVID-19. Sequencing input: PBMCs or T cells enriched from blood (not recorded which). This chain links TRBV10-3 with TRBJ1-5; TRBD1 matches 9 bases. The CDR3 loop reads CAISESTGGVRSNQPQHF. CDR3 nucleotide sequence: TGTGCCATCAGTGAGTCGACAGGGGGTGTTAGAAGCAATCAGCCCCAGCATTTT.